The source of this TCR beta chain is a study of shared clonotypes between healthy human individuals. General study points: Despite large depth, sorted-subset datasets appeared incompletely sequenced.

CDR1 is SGHRS and CDR2 is YFSETQ in the germline V gene. Trimming cost V 3 bases and J 1 base; bases outside gene matches: 5. This CDR3 has 15 amino acids. There were only Caucasian adults among the donors, and all lived in Nashville, Tennessee. Remarks on this clone: The antigen remains undetermined.

Several immunoSEQ plates received, in even portions, the genomic DNA of each subset. TCRdb's table, derived via immunoSEQ multiplex PCR, lists solely in-frame clones and lacks some. The table includes millions of clones, around 95% detected once. What was sequenced was naive CD4+ T cells sorted from blood. Subset meaning: CD45RA+ positively selected. The receptor comes from a man aged 18 to 30 in good health. J is TRBJ2-7 and V is TRBV5-1, with TRBD1 identical over 9 bases. The CDR3 loop reads CASSSTGGTSYEQYF. CDR3 in DNA: TGCGCCAGCAGCTCGACAGGGGGAACTTCCTACGAGCAGTACTTC.